In its sample, the clone carrying this TCR beta chain was seen once. A junction end diverges from the germline sequence, so it may reflect a read error. The sample originates from a study of circulating and synovial CD4+ cells in juvenile arthritis. Clones were read by immunoSEQ multiplex PCR, and TCRdb kept only the in-frame ones, dropping some. The table lists 30,000 to 40,000 clones, nearly 95% of them singletons. This CDR3 has 15 amino acids. CDR1 and CDR2 (germline): SGHVS, FNYEAQ. The chain joins TRBV7-6 to TRBJ2-5; 12 bases are shared with TRBD2. The TCR was taken from a human donor with juvenile idiopathic arthritis. The sample comprised CD4+ T cells from blood. The chain's CDR3 is CASSLAGGGGETQYF. The CDR3 DNA reads as TGTGCCAGCAGCCTAGCGGGGGGGGGAGGAGAGACCCAGTACTTC.